This TCR beta chain comes out of a study of T cells expressing NK-cell markers. Study background: Sorted CD3+CD56-NKG2C+, CD3+CD56+NKG2C+ and CD3+CD56+NKG2C- T cells supplied the TCR beta repertoires.

The germline V gene has CDR1 MNHEY and CDR2 SVGAGI. The CDR3 totals 15 residues. Concerning this clonotype itself: Its antigen is undetermined.

Study findings and constraints: In about 6 donors, dominant CD3+CD56+NKG2C+ clones formed roughly 1.0-7.5% of CD8+ cells.

TCRdb re-called the 5' RACE reads; every CDR3 protein appears as one record, without DNA. The clone table shows 350,000 to 450,000 distinct CDR3 sequences, with the ten largest holding around 5.2%. The chain combines TRBV6-5 with TRBJ1-2; TCRdb reports TRBD1, a call that lacks DNA to check it against. The clonotype originates from a man aged 18-75 years in good health. The sequenced material came from blood T cells: a sorted CD56 or NKG2C T cell subset, CD4+ or CD8+ T cells, or bulk PBMC T cells (not recorded which). CDR3 in amino acids: CASIPGVQGLSGYTF.